One and the same sample provided the 9 T cell receptor beta chains below, sequenced in a study of cytotoxic CD8 clonotypes in ibrutinib-treated CLL (dated by TCRdb to the early 2020s). Receptor libraries were prepared by the immunoSEQ multiplex PCR assay. TCRdb mirrors the immuneACCESS table, restricted to in-frame sequences. Some clones are absent from its copies; in checked studies, under half trace to an unresolved V gene, and the reason for the others is unknown. This sample holds about 45,000 clones; under 80% were observed only once. The ten largest clones add up to 20% to 25% of the sample. This specimen's time point label, interpreted: 20 to 25 months on ibrutinib. The sample here was PBMCs, taken after 24 months of ibrutinib treatment. All receptors derive from a human donor with chronic lymphocytic leukemia.

The chain combines TRBV30 with TRBJ1-2, with D unresolved. Germline V lookup: CDR1 GTSNPN, CDR2 SVGIG (reference sequence). V lost 3 bases to trimming and J lost 13 bases, with 18 bases between them. The CDR3 has 12 residues. CDR3: CAWRQFPREFTF. As DNA, the CDR3 is TGTGCCTGGAGACAGTTCCCTAGGGAGTTCACCTTC.

This clone was seen a handful of times. This chain uses TRBV18 with TRBJ2-7; D is perhaps TRBD1 or TRBD2 (5 bases each). This CDR3 has 15 residues. Per the germline V gene, CDR1 is KGHSH and CDR2 is LQKENI. Trimming shortened V by 8 bases and J by 0 bases, and 17 bases separated the two germline ends. This CDR3 reads CASANSGPISYEQYF. CDR3 bases: TGTGCCAGCGCCAACTCGGGACCCATCTCCTACGAGCAGTACTTC.

V gene TRBV19 combines with J gene TRBJ1-5, with 8 nucleotides matching TRBD1. Trimming took 5 bases from V and 2 from J; bases not matched to a gene: 5. The CDR3 is 15 residues long. Germline-derived CDR1 and CDR2 are LNHDA and SQIVND (reference sequence). CDR3 amino acids: CASSLGQGRNQPQHF. The CDR3 DNA follows: TGTGCCAGTAGTCTCGGACAGGGCCGCAATCAGCCCCAGCATTTT.

The chain joins TRBV2 to TRBJ2-4; D uncertain. Germline V gene sequence: CDR1 SNHLY, CDR2 FYNNEI. The CDR3 consists of 11 residues. V was cut by 2 bases and J by 9 bases, with 5 bases left in between. The CDR3 DNA is TGTGCCAGCAGTGAACGTAGCATTCAGTACTTC. Translated, it gives CASSERSIQYF.

This clone showed up just a few times. The chain recombines TRBV11-2 with TRBJ1-6; 10 bases match TRBD1. This CDR3 has 17 amino acids. The germline V gene encodes CDR1 SGHAT and CDR2 FQNNGV. V lost 5 bases to trimming and J lost 5 bases; unmatched junction nucleotides: 9. This chain's CDR3 is CASSPGTGVRHNSPLHF. Written as DNA, the CDR3 is TGTGCCAGCAGCCCCGGGACAGGGGTCAGACATAATTCACCCCTCCACTTT.

This clone was observed a handful of times. The genes are TRBV19 and TRBJ2-5; D is uncertain. Germline assignment: CDR1 LNHDA and CDR2 SQIVND (reference sequence). The CDR3 is made up of 13 amino acids. Trimming removed 3 bases at V and 2 bases at J, with 7 bases between. CDR3 nucleotide sequence: TGTGCCAGTAGTATGTACCTGCAAGAGACCCAGTACTTC. Its translation is CASSMYLQETQYF. Filled out from reference TRBV19 and TRBJ2-5, the complete variable domain reads DGGITQSPKYLFRKEGQNVTLSCEQNLNHDAMYWYRQDPGQGLRLIYYSQIVNDFQKGDIAEGYSVSREKKESFPLTVTSAQKNPTAFYLCASSMYLQETQYFGPGTRLLVL.

At least ten counts were recorded for this clone. The chain joins TRBV19 to TRBJ2-7; the match to TRBD2 covers 7 bases. The CDR3 sequence is 14 residues long. V trimming: 7 bases; J trimming: 2 bases; junction bases outside the gene matches: 8. The germline V gene has CDR1 LNHDA and CDR2 SQIVND (reference sequence). In DNA form, the CDR3 reads TGTGCCAGTAAGGTGGGAGCGGGACCCTACGAGCAGTACTTC. Amino acid sequence: CASKVGAGPYEQYF.

V and J are TRBV7-9 and TRBJ2-7, with D possibly matching TRBD1 (5 bases). V lost 2 bases and J lost 2, with 13 bases in between. The CDR3 sequence is 15 residues long. Germline CDR1 SEHNR, CDR2 FQNEAQ (reference sequence). Here the CDR3 DNA reads TGTGCCAGCAGCTTACTACAGGTCGGACCCTACGAGCAGTACTTC. This encodes CASSLLQVGPYEQYF.

This rearrangement joins TRBV19 to TRBJ2-3, with D perhaps given as TRBD1 or TRBD2 (5 bases each). Germline CDR1 LNHDA, CDR2 SQIVND (reference sequence). The CDR3 has 14 amino acids. The ends were cut back, 9 bases at V and 2 bases at J, with 15 bases in the middle. CDR3 loop: CARPPGGNTDTQYF. CDR3 DNA sequence: TGTGCCAGGCCGCCTGGGGGTAACACAGATACGCAGTATTTT.